This T cell receptor (beta chain) was captured by sequencing in a study of blood T cell repertoires in COVID-19. About the research overall: Acute and convalescent COVID-19 specimens originated in the United States, Italy and Spain. Sources were T cells, B-cell-depleted T cells, or PBMCs; the material itself was cDNA or gDNA.

Germline V gives CDR1 WNHNN, CDR2 SYGVQD (reference sequence). The CDR3 contains 14 residues. V was clipped by 3 bases and J by 6 bases, with 14 bases between them. Method: immunoSEQ multiplex PCR; TCRdb's copy keeps in-frame clones and lacks some. The sample lists 120,000 or so clones, 88% occurring once. The V call is TRBV10-1, the J call TRBJ1-1; D possibly corresponds to TRBD1 (6 bases). The material sequenced was peripheral blood. This TCR came from a man between 45 and 60 years old with acute or convalescent COVID-19. The CDR3 here is CASSDRGALAEAFF. CDR3 nucleotide sequence: TGCGCCAGCAGTGATCGGGGGGCGTTGGCTGAAGCTTTCTTT.